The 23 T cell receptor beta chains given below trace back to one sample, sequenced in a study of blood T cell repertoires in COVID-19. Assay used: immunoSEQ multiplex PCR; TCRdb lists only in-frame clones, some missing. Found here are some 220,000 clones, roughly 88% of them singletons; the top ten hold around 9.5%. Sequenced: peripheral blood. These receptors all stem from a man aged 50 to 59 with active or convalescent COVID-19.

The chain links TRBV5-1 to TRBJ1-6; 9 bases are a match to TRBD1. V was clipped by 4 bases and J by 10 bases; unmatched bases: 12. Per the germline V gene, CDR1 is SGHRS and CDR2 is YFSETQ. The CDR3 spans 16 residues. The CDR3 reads CASSLVLTGGGSPLHF. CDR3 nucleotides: TGCGCCAGCAGCCTCGTTCTGACAGGGGGAGGATCACCCCTCCACTTT. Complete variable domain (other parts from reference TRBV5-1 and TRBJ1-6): KAGVTQTPRYLIKTRGQQVTLSCSPISGHRSVSWYQQTPGQGLQFLFEYFSETQRNKGNFPGRFSGRQFSNSRSEMNVSTLELGDSALYLCASSLVLTGGGSPLHFGNGTRLTVT.

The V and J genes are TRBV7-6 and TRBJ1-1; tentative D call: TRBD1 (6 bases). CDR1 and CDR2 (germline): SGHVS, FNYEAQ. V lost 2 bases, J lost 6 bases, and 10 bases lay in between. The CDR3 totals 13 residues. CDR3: CASSLMGAPEAFF. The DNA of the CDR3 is TGTGCCAGCAGCTTAATGGGGGCCCCTGAAGCTTTCTTT.

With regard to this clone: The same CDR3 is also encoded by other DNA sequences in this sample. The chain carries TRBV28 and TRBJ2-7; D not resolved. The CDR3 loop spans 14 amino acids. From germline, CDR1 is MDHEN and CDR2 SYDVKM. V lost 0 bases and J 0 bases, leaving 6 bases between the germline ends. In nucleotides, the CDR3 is TGTGCCAGCAGTTTATGGGCTAGCTCCTACGAGCAGTACTTC. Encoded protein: CASSLWASSYEQYF.

The CDR3: CASSLAASGSGEQYF. CDR3 bases: TGTGCCAGCAGCTTGGCGGCTAGCGGGAGTGGCGAGCAGTACTTC. This chain uses TRBV5-5 with TRBJ2-7; 10 bases map to TRBD2. Germline V CDR1 and CDR2: SGHKS, YYEKEE (reference sequence). With V trimmed by 0 bases and J by 6 bases, 6 bases remained unmatched. The CDR3 totals 15 residues.

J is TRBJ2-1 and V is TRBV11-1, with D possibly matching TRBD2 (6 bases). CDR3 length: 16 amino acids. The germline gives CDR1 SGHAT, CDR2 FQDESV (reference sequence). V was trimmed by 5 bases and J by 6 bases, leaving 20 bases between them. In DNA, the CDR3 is TGTGCCAGCAGCCGACGCCCGGGACTCAGGGTCAATGAGCAGTTCTTC. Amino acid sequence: CASSRRPGLRVNEQFF.

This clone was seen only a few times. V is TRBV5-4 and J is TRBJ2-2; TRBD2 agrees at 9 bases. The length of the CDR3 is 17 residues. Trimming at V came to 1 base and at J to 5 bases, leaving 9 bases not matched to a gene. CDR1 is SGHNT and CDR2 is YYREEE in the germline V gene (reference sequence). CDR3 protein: CASSLTSGPERTGELFF. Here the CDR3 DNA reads TGTGCCAGCAGCTTGACTAGCGGGCCCGAAAGGACCGGGGAGCTGTTTTTT. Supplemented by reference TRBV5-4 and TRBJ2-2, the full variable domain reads ETGVTQSPTHLIKTRGQQVTLRCSSQSGHNTVSWYQQALGQGPQFIFQYYREEENGRGNFPPRFSGLQFPNYSSELNVNALELDDSALYLCASSLTSGPERTGELFFGEGSRLTVL.

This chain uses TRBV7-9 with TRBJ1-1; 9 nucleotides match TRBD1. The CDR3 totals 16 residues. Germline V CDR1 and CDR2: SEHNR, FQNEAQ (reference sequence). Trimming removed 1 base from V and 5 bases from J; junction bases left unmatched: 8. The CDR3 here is CASSLGRGQGRTEAFF. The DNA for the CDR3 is TGTGCCAGCAGCTTAGGAAGGGGACAGGGTCGTACTGAAGCTTTCTTT.

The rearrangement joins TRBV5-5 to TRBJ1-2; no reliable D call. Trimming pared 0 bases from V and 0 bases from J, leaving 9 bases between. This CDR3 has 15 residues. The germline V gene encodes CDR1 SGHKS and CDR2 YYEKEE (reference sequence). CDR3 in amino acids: CASSLAIAANYGYTF. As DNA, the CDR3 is TGTGCCAGCAGCTTGGCAATAGCAGCTAACTATGGCTACACCTTC.

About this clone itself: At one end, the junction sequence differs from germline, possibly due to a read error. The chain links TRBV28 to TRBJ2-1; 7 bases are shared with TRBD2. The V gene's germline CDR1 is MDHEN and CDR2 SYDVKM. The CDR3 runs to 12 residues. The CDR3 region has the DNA TGTGCCAGCAGTATTTCTAGCGGCGAGGTCCTCTTC. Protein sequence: CASSISSGEVLF.

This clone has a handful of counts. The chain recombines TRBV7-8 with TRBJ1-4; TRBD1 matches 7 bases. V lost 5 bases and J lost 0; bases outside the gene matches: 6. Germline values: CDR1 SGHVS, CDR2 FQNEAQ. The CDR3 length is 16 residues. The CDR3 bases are TGTGCCAGCAGCCTACAGGGGTTCCCAACTAATGAAAAACTGTTTTTT. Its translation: CASSLQGFPTNEKLFF.

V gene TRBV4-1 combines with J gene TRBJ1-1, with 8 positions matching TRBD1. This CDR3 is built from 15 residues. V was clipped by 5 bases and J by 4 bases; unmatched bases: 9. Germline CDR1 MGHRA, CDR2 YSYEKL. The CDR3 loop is CASSSNRGSGTEAFF. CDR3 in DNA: TGCGCCAGCAGCTCGAACAGGGGGTCGGGCACTGAAGCTTTCTTT.

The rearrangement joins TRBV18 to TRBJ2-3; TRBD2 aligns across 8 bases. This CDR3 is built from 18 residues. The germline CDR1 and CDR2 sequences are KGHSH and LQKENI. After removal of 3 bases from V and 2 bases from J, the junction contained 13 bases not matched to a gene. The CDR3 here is CASSPIAPGGAHTDTQYF. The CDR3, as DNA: TGTGCCAGCTCACCCATCGCCCCCGGGGGGGCGCACACAGATACGCAGTATTTT.

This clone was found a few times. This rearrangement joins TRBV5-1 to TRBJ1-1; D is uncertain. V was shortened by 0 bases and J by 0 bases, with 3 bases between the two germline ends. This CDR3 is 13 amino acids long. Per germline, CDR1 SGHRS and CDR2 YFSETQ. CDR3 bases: TGCGCCAGCAGCTTGGATATGAACACTGAAGCTTTCTTT. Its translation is CASSLDMNTEAFF.

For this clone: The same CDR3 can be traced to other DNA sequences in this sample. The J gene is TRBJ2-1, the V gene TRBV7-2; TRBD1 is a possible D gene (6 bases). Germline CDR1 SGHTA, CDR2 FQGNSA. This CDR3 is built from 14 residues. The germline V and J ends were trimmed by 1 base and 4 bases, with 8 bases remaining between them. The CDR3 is CASSLGTAYNEQFF. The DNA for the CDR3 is TGTGCCAGCAGCTTAGGGACAGCTTACAATGAGCAGTTCTTC.

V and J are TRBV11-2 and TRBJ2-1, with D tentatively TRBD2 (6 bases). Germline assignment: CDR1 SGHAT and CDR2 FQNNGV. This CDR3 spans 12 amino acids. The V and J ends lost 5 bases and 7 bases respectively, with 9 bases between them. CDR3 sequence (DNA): TGTGCCAGCAGCCATGCGGGGAATGAGCAGTTCTTC. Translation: CASSHAGNEQFF.

This CDR3 reads CASSFHRVPNSPLHF. For the CDR3, the DNA is TGTGCCAGCAGTTTTCACAGGGTACCAAATTCACCCCTCCACTTT. V and J are TRBV28 and TRBJ1-6; tentatively, D is TRBD1 (6 bases). The V end lost 3 bases, the J end lost 7 bases, and 13 bases lay between the germline ends. Germline CDR1 MDHEN, CDR2 SYDVKM. The CDR3 covers 15 residues.

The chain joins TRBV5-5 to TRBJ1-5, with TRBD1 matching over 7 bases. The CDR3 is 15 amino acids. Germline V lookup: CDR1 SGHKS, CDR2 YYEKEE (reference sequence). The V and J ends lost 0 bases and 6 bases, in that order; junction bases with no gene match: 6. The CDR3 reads CASSLEQGLPQPQHF. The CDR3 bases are TGTGCCAGCAGCTTGGAACAGGGGCTCCCTCAGCCCCAGCATTTT.

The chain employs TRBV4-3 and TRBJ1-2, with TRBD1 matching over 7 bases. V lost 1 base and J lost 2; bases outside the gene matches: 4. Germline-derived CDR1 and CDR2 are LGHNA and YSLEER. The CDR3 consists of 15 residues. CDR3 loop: CASSQGATGNYGYTF. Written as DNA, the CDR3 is TGCGCCAGCAGCCAAGGGGCGACAGGGAACTATGGCTACACCTTC.

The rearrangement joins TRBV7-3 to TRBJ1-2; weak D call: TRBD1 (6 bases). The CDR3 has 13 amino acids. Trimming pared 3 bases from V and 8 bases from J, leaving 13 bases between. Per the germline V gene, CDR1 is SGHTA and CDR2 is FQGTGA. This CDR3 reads CASSFARGLGYTF. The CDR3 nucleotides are TGTGCCAGCAGCTTCGCCAGGGGTCTCGGCTACACCTTC.

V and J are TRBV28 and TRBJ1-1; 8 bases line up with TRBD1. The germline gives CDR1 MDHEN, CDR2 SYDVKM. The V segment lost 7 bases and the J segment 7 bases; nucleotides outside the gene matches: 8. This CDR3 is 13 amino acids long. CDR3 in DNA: TGTGCCAGCATGACAGGGGAACTGGATGAAGCTTTCTTT. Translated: CASMTGELDEAFF. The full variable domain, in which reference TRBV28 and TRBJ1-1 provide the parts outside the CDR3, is DVKVTQSSRYLVKRTGEKVFLECVQDMDHENMFWYRQDPGLGLRLIYFSYDVKMKEKGDIPEGYSVSREKKERFSLILESASTNQTSMYLCASMTGELDEAFFGQGTRLTVV.

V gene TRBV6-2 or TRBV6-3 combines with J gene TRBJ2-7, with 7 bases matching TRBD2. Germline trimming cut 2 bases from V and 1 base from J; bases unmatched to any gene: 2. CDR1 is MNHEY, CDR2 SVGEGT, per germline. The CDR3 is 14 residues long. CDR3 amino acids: CASSYDGGSYEQYF. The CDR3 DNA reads TGTGCCAGCAGTTACGACGGGGGGTCCTACGAGCAGTACTTC.

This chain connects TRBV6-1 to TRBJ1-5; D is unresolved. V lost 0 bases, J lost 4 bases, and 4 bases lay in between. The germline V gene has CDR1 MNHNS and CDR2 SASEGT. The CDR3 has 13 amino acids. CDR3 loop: CASSEAQNQPQHF. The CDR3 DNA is TGTGCCAGCAGTGAAGCCCAAAATCAGCCCCAGCATTTT.

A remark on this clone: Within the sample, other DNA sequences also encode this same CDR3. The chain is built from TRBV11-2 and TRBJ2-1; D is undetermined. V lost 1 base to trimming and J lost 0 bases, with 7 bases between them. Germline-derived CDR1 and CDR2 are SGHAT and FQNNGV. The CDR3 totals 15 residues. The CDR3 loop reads CASSLGGSSYNEQFF. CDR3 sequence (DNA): TGTGCCAGCAGCTTAGGCGGCAGCTCCTACAATGAGCAGTTCTTC.